This record covers a single T cell receptor (beta chain). No conserved phenylalanine or tryptophan is present at the end of the CDR3, so a read error is the likely explanation. V gave up 5 bases and J gave up 6 bases, with 21 bases separating them. The germline V gene has CDR1 SGHAT and CDR2 FQNNGV. The CDR3 is made up of 16 amino acids. TCRB libraries came from RNA via three nested multiplex PCR rounds. These TCRB libraries lack any described unique molecular identifiers. TCRdb re-called the multiplex PCR reads through MiXCR, storing one row per CDR3 protein. The table lists nearly 20,000 distinct CDR3 sequences, roughly 64% of them singletons. This sample was included in a study of tumor-infiltrating lymphocytes in glioblastoma multiforme.

This chain uses TRBV11-2 with TRBJ2-3, with D perhaps TRBD2 (5 bases). The TCR originated in a male donor with glioblastoma. Sequenced: peripheral blood. This CDR3 is CASSPRVAGGSDTQYL. Written as DNA, the CDR3 is TGTGCCAGCAGCCCTAGAGTAGCCGGAGGTTCTGATACGCAGTATCTT.